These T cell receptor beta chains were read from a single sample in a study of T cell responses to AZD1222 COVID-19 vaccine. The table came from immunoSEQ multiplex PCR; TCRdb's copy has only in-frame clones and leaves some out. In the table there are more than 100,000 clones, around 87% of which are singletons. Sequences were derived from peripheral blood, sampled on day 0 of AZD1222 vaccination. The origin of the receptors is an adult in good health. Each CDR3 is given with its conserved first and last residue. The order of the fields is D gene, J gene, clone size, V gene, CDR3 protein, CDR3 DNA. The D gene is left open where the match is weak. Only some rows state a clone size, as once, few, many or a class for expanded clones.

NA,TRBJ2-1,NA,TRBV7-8,CASCRGTVNEQFF,TGTGCCAGCTGTCGGGGTACGGTGAATGAGCAGTTCTTC
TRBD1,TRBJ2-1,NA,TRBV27,CASSFLFRTGTYNEQFF,TGTGCCAGCAGTTTCCTATTTAGGACAGGGACCTACAATGAGCAGTTCTTC
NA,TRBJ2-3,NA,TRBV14,CASSPPGADTQYF,TGTGCCAGCAGCCCACCGGGAGCGGATACGCAGTATTTT
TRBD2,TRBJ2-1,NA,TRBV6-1,CASSEAAGGSYNEQFF,TGTGCCAGCAGTGAAGCGGCGGGGGGCTCCTACAATGAGCAGTTCTTC
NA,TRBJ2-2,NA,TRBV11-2,CASIPLEFGTGELFF,TGTGCCAGCATCCCTCTCGAGTTCGGCACCGGGGAGCTGTTTTTT
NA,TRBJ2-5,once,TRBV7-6,CASSSTSNFQETQYF,TGTGCCAGCAGCTCGACATCGAATTTCCAAGAGACCCAGTACTTC
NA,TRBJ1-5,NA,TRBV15,CATSTSPGTIQPQHF,TGTGCCACCAGCACAAGCCCAGGGACAATACAGCCCCAGCATTTT
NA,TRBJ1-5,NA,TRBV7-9,CASSYSGAITDQPQHF,TGTGCCAGCAGTTACTCTGGGGCCATTACCGATCAGCCCCAGCATTTT
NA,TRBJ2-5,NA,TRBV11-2,CASSLLLETQYF,TGTGCCAGCAGCTTATTGTTGGAGACCCAGTACTTC
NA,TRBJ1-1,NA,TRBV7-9,CASRPGWENTEAFF,TGTGCCAGCAGACCAGGGTGGGAGAACACTGAAGCTTTCTTT
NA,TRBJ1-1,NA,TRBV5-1,CASSLSREQNTEAFF,TGCGCCAGCAGCTTAAGCAGGGAACAGAACACTGAAGCTTTCTTT
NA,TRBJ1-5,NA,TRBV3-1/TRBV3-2,CASSQDPEGPQHF,TGTGCCAGCAGCCAAGATCCTGAGGGTCCCCAGCATTTT
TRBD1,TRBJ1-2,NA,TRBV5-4,CASSPDPGQGFICTF,TGTGCCAGCAGCCCCGATCCGGGACAGGGATTTATTTGCACCTTC
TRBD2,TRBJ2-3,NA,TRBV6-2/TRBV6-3,CASSLTSVGDTQYF,TGTGCCAGCAGTTTGACTAGCGTAGGAGATACGCAGTATTTT
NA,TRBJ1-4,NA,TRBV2,CASSDTKPEKLFF,TGTGCCAGCAGTGACACCAAACCGGAAAAACTGTTTTTT
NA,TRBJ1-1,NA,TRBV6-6,CASLSTTGKSEAFF,TGTGCCAGTCTCAGTACAACAGGTAAATCTGAAGCTTTCTTT
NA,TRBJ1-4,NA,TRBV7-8,CASSPGPQELFF,TGTGCCAGCAGCCCAGGGCCCCAAGAACTGTTTTTT
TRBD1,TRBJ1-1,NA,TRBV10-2,CASSDTGANTEAFF,TGCGCCAGCAGTGATACAGGGGCGAACACTGAAGCTTTCTTT
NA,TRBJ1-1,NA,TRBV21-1,CASRGDRCLNTEAFF,TGTGCCAGCAGGGGAGACAGATGCCTGAACACTGAAGCTTTCTTT
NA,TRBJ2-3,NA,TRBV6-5,CASRGVAGDTQYF,TGTGCCAGCAGGGGGGTAGCCGGAGATACGCAGTATTTT
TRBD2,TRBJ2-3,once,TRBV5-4,CASSLLGSGEKTDTQYF,TGTGCCAGCAGCTTGTTGGGGAGCGGGGAGAAAACAGATACGCAGTATTTT
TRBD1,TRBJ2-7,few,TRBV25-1,CASSDTAGGGTGSYEQYF,TGTGCCAGCAGTGATACGGCCGGAGGCGGGACAGGGTCCTACGAGCAGTACTTC
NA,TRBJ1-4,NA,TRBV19,CASSKQYNEKLFF,TGTGCCAGTAGTAAACAGTATAATGAAAAACTGTTTTTT
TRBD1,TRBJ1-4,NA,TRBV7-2,CASSRGGTVGEKLFF,TGTGCCAGCAGCCGCGGCGGGACAGTAGGAGAAAAACTGTTTTTT
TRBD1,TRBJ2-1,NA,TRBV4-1,CASSQDRATLSYNEQFF,TGCGCCAGCAGCCAGGACAGGGCGACACTCTCCTACAATGAGCAGTTCTTC
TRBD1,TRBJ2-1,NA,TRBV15,CATRVDRANEQFF,TGTGCCACCAGAGTAGACAGGGCCAATGAGCAGTTCTTC
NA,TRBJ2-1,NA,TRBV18,CASSPMGQGRNINEQFF,TGTGCCAGCTCACCAATGGGCCAGGGGCGAAATATCAATGAGCAGTTCTTC
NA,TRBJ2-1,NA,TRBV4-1,CASSQDGVNEQFF,TGCGCCAGCAGCCAAGATGGAGTCAATGAGCAGTTCTTC
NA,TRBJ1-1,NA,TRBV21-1,CASTKGTGENTEAFF,TGTGCCAGCACCAAGGGTACGGGAGAGAACACTGAAGCTTTCTTT
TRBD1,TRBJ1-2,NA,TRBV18,CASSPDRDSQYRGYTF,TGTGCCAGCTCACCAGATAGGGACAGCCAATATCGGGGCTACACCTTC
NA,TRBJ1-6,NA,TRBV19,CASSPRRVTYNSPLHF,TGTGCCAGTAGTCCCCGGCGGGTCACCTATAATTCACCCCTCCACTTT
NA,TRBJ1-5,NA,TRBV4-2,CASSQGTEHQPQHF,TGTGCCAGCAGCCAAGGTACGGAACATCAGCCCCAGCATTTT
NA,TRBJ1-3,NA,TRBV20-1,CSASGNPGRTKSSGNTIYF,TGCAGTGCTAGTGGAAACCCGGGACGGACAAAAAGCTCTGGAAACACCATATATTTT
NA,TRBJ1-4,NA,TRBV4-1,CASSQVRGFNEKLFF,TGCGCCAGCAGCCAAGTTCGGGGCTTTAATGAAAAACTGTTTTTT
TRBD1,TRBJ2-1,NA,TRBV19,CASSMGQGSYNEQFF,TGTGCCAGTAGTATGGGACAGGGCTCCTACAATGAGCAGTTCTTC
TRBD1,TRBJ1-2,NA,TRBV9,CASSVNRGSSYGYTF,TGTGCCAGCAGCGTAAACAGGGGATCTTCCTATGGCTACACCTTC
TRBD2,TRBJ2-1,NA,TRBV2,CASTKRGGRSYNEQFF,TGTGCCAGCACGAAGCGGGGGGGCCGTTCCTACAATGAGCAGTTCTTC
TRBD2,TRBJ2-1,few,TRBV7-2,CASSSPRLAGANNEQFF,TGTGCCAGCAGCTCCCCCCGGCTAGCGGGGGCCAACAATGAGCAGTTCTTC
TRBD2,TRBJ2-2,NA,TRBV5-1,CASSSGSSGTGELFF,TGCGCCAGCAGCTCCGGATCTAGCGGCACCGGGGAGCTGTTTTTT
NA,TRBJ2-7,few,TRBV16,CASSQFGVTYEQYF,TGTGCCAGCAGCCAATTTGGGGTTACCTACGAGCAGTACTTC
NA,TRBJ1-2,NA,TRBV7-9,CASAGAGERYGYTF,TGTGCCAGCGCCGGGGCAGGGGAGAGGTATGGCTACACCTTC
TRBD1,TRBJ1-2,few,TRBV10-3,CAISNRDRDGYTF,TGTGCCATCAGTAACCGGGACAGGGATGGCTACACCTTC
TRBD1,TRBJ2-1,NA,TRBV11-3,CASSFGGQGAYNEQFF,TGTGCCAGCAGCTTTGGAGGACAGGGGGCCTACAATGAGCAGTTCTTC
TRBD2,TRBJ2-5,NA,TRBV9,CASSLAGFQETQYF,TGTGCCAGCAGCTTAGCGGGGTTTCAAGAGACCCAGTACTTC
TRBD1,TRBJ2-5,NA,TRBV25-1,CASSLGQDVETQYF,TGTGCCAGCAGTCTGGGACAGGACGTCGAGACCCAGTACTTC
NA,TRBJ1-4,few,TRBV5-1,CASSLRGIYSTNEKLFF,TGCGCCAGCAGCTTGAGAGGGATTTACTCAACTAATGAAAAACTGTTTTTT
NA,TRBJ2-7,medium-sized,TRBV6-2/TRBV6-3,CASSYSPYEQYF,TGTGCCAGCAGTTACTCGCCCTACGAGCAGTACTTC
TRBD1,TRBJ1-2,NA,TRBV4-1,CASSHTGVANYGYTF,TGCGCCAGCAGCCACACAGGGGTTGCGAACTATGGCTACACCTTC
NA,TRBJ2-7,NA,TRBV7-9,CASSPGGEQYF,TGTGCCAGCAGCCCCGGAGGCGAGCAGTACTTC
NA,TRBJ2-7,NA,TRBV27,CASSTTGYPYEQYF,TGTGCCAGCAGTACCACAGGTTACCCCTACGAGCAGTACTTC
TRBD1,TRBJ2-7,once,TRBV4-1,CASSQEDLWGTGGYEQYF,TGCGCCAGCAGCCAAGAAGACCTTTGGGGGACAGGGGGCTACGAGCAGTACTTC
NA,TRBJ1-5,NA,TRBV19,CASSIGTVRSNQPQHF,TGTGCCAGTAGTATTGGTACCGTCCGTAGCAATCAGCCCCAGCATTTT
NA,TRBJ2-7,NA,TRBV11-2,CASSLVNPDYEQYF,TGTGCCAGCAGCTTAGTCAATCCTGACTACGAGCAGTACTTC
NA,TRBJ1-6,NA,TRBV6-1,CASSDNTVGNSPLHF,TGTGCCAGCAGTGATAACACCGTCGGCAATTCACCCCTCCACTTT
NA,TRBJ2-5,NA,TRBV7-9,CASSAEGETQYF,TGTGCCAGCAGCGCCGAGGGGGAGACCCAGTACTTC
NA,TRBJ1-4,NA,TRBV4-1,CASSQDSRPGRKLFF,TGCGCCAGCAGCCAAGATTCACGCCCGGGCCGCAAACTGTTTTTT
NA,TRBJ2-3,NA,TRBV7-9,CASSLRGLDTQYF,TGTGCCAGCAGCTTAAGGGGGTTGGATACGCAGTATTTT